The 30 T cell receptor beta chains given below trace back to one sample, sequenced in a study of regulatory dendritic cells for organ transplantation. Only in-frame clones appear in the TCRdb table, and some are missing; sequencing was by immunoSEQ multiplex PCR. The sample includes around 29,000 clones, more than 65% seen only once; the top ten take over 0.35%. The sequenced material came from naive CD8+ T cells from blood. Subset noted: CD45RA+ naive T cells. These receptors all stem from a human donor in good health.

This chain connects TRBV7-8 to TRBJ1-5, with a possible D match to TRBD1 (5 bases). Trimming removed 5 bases at V and 1 base at J, with 18 bases between. The CDR3 sequence is 17 residues long. Germline CDR1 reads SGHVS; CDR2 reads FQNEAQ. This CDR3 reads CASSSDLTQGSNQPQHF. CDR3 DNA: TGTGCCAGCAGCAGTGACTTAACTCAGGGAAGCAATCAGCCCCAGCATTTT.

This chain uses TRBV27 with TRBJ2-7, with a weak D call TRBD1 (6 bases). Germline V lookup: CDR1 MNHEY, CDR2 SMNVEV (reference sequence). V was trimmed by 5 bases and J by 0 bases, leaving 8 bases between them. The length of the CDR3 is 13 residues. The DNA of the CDR3 is TGTGCCAGCAGTCGACAGGACTCCTACGAGCAGTACTTC. Protein: CASSRQDSYEQYF.

This clone was observed a single time. The chain couples TRBV4-1 to TRBJ1-1; TRBD1 aligns across 7 bases. Trimming removed 7 bases from V and 3 bases from J; junction bases left unmatched: 8. This CDR3 has 14 residues. Germline assignment: CDR1 MGHRA and CDR2 YSYEKL. CDR3 DNA sequence: TGCGCCAGCATGCGGAGCAGGGGGGACACTGAAGCTTTCTTT. This gives the protein CASMRSRGDTEAFF.

This chain links TRBV5-6 with TRBJ1-5; 9 bases fit TRBD1. The CDR3 is 14 amino acids. Looked up from germline, CDR1 is SGHDT and CDR2 is YYEEEE. The V gene end was trimmed by 4 bases and the J gene end by 6 bases; junction bases not matched to a gene: 5. In nucleotides, the CDR3 is TGTGCCAGCAGCCCGGACAGGGGCGGTCAGCCCCAGCATTTT. Protein product: CASSPDRGGQPQHF.

The V call is TRBV6-1, the J call TRBJ2-3, with D possibly being TRBD2 (7 bases). Germline assignment: CDR1 MNHNS and CDR2 SASEGT. This CDR3 is 15 amino acids long. The V end was cut by 2 bases, the J end by 2 bases, with 11 bases between. CDR3 bases: TGTGCCAGCAGTGAACCGGGGGGCCCCACAGATACGCAGTATTTT. The encoded protein is CASSEPGGPTDTQYF.

J is TRBJ2-2 and V is TRBV2, with 12 positions matching TRBD1. With V trimmed by 6 bases and J by 7 bases, 21 bases remained unmatched. From germline, CDR1 is SNHLY and CDR2 FYNNEI. The CDR3 length is 20 residues. DNA for the CDR3: TGTGCCAGCAGCTCCCTGGGGACAGGGGGCGCGAGATTAAATGTCGGGGAGCTGTTTTTT. It encodes CASSSLGTGGARLNVGELFF.

This chain connects TRBV6-5 to TRBJ2-2; D might be TRBD1 (6 bases). Trimming shortened V by 7 bases and J by 6 bases, and 12 bases separated the two germline ends. Germline CDR1 and CDR2: MNHEY and SVGAGI. The CDR3 has 13 amino acids. CDR3 bases: TGTGCCAGCACTCTACAGGGTTCCGGGGAGCTGTTTTTT. Residues: CASTLQGSGELFF.

This clone was counted between two and nine times. V usage is TRBV7-6 and J usage is TRBJ2-7, with 9 bases lining up with TRBD1. Germline V gives CDR1 SGHVS, CDR2 FNYEAQ. The V segment lost 3 bases and the J segment 4 bases; nucleotides outside the gene matches: 4. The CDR3 is 14 amino acids. The CDR3 spells CASSLSTGGYEQYF. In DNA form, the CDR3 reads TGTGCCAGCAGCTTGTCGACAGGGGGTTACGAGCAGTACTTC.

This clone was seen only once. CDR3 bases: TGTGCCAGCAGCTCCGCGCGGGGGGCCGACACAGATACGCAGTATTTT. Translated: CASSSARGADTDTQYF. V is TRBV13 and J is TRBJ2-3; 8 positions agree with TRBD2. The CDR3 extends over 16 amino acids. CDR1 is PRHDT, CDR2 FYEKMQ, per germline (reference sequence). Trimming at V came to 4 bases and at J to 2 bases, leaving 8 bases not matched to a gene.

CDR3 DNA sequence: TGTGCCAGCAGCCAAGAAGAGGGAGTTTATGGCTACACCTTC. Its translation: CASSQEEGVYGYTF. The V gene is TRBV4-2, the J gene TRBJ1-2; D unresolved. Germline V gene sequence: CDR1 LGHNA, CDR2 YNFKEQ. This CDR3 has 14 amino acids. V was shortened by 0 bases and J by 5 bases, with 10 bases between the two germline ends.

This clone was counted a few times. This chain links TRBV4-1 with TRBJ1-5, with a weak D call TRBD1 (6 bases). Looked up from germline, CDR1 is MGHRA and CDR2 is YSYEKL. V was cut by 7 bases and J by 9 bases, with 16 bases left in between. This CDR3 has 13 residues. The CDR3 bases are TGCGCCAGCACTCCAGGGGCAGATGGGCCCCAGCATTTT. Amino acids: CASTPGADGPQHF.

The chain couples TRBV27 to TRBJ2-7, with D maybe TRBD1 (5 bases). Per the germline V gene, CDR1 is MNHEY and CDR2 is SMNVEV (reference sequence). V was clipped by 2 bases and J by 2 bases, with 16 bases between them. The CDR3 length is 16 residues. This chain's CDR3 is CASSLEWQGRTYEQYF. Here the CDR3 DNA reads TGTGCCAGCAGTTTAGAGTGGCAGGGTCGAACCTACGAGCAGTACTTC.

The CDR3 bases are TGCGCCAGCAGCCAAGATCGGGGGTTTGGGGGGGTGATCTACGAGCAGTACTTC. Its translation: CASSQDRGFGGVIYEQYF. The V and J genes are TRBV4-3 and TRBJ2-7, with 7 bases aligning to TRBD2. This CDR3 has 18 amino acids. From germline, CDR1 is LGHNA and CDR2 YSLEER. With 0 bases clipped from V and 3 bases from J, the junction kept 14 bases outside the gene matches.

The rearrangement links TRBV4-3 to TRBJ1-5, with 7 bases fitting TRBD1. There are 14 residues in the CDR3. CDR1 is LGHNA, CDR2 YSLEER, per germline. The junction had 2 bases not matched to a gene; V was cut back by 0 bases and J by 6 bases. The CDR3 loop is CASSQEQGSQPQHF. The CDR3 nucleotides read TGCGCCAGCAGCCAAGAACAGGGGAGTCAGCCCCAGCATTTT.

This sequence joins TRBV9 and TRBJ2-7; no firm D call. The CDR3 sequence is 15 residues long. V lost 0 bases and J lost 2, with 12 bases in between. The V gene's germline CDR1 is SGDLS and CDR2 YYNGEE. DNA for the CDR3: TGTGCCAGCAGCGTAGGACGTGAGACTGCCTACGAGCAGTACTTC. Protein sequence: CASSVGRETAYEQYF.

The V and J genes are TRBV7-9 and TRBJ2-7; D is undetermined. V was cut by 2 bases and J by 5 bases, with 7 bases left in between. The CDR3 covers 12 residues. CDR1 is SEHNR, CDR2 FQNEAQ, per germline (reference sequence). For the CDR3, the DNA is TGTGCCAGCAGCTTATCACCTAACGAGCAGTACTTC. This encodes CASSLSPNEQYF.

The chain links TRBV7-8 to TRBJ2-4; tentative D call: TRBD1 (6 bases). Germline V gene sequence: CDR1 SGHVS, CDR2 FQNEAQ. CDR3 length: 14 residues. Trimming left V 3 bases short and J 0 bases short, with 6 bases between. The CDR3 DNA reads as TGTGCCAGCAGCTTGACAGGAGCCAAAAACATTCAGTACTTC. This sequence encodes CASSLTGAKNIQYF.

This chain connects TRBV9 to TRBJ2-1, with a tentative D call TRBD1 (5 bases). This CDR3 region has 13 residues. Per germline, CDR1 SGDLS and CDR2 YYNGEE. The V end was cut by 0 bases, the J end by 8 bases, with 9 bases between. As DNA, the CDR3 is TGTGCCAGCAGCGTAGGCAGGGTGGATGAGCAGTTCTTC. Its translation is CASSVGRVDEQFF.

V and J are TRBV11-2 and TRBJ2-1, with 8 bases lining up with TRBD2. V was pared by 0 bases and J by 5 bases, with 3 bases of the junction left unmatched. Germline CDR1 reads SGHAT; CDR2 reads FQNNGV. The CDR3 sequence is 15 residues long. The DNA of the CDR3 is TGTGCCAGCAGCTTAGACTCCGGGGGGGACAATGAGCAGTTCTTC. Translation gives CASSLDSGGDNEQFF. Variable domain in full (rest from reference TRBV11-2 and TRBJ2-1): EAGVAQSPRYKIIEKRQSVAFWCNPISGHATLYWYQQILGQGPKLLIQFQNNGVVDDSQLPKDRFSAERLKGVDSTLKIQPAKLEDSAVYLCASSLDSGGDNEQFFGPGTRLTVL.

This chain connects TRBV4-3 to TRBJ2-3, with TRBD2 matching over 12 bases. The CDR3 sequence is 17 residues long. After removal of 1 base from V and 4 bases from J, the junction contained 6 bases not matched to a gene. Germline CDR1 and CDR2: LGHNA and YSLEER. In DNA form, the CDR3 reads TGCGCCAGCAGCCAAGGGCTAGCGGGGGGGCCGGCAGATACGCAGTATTTT. Protein product: CASSQGLAGGPADTQYF.

This rearrangement joins TRBV7-9 to TRBJ2-7; no firm D call. Trimming removed 1 base at V and 1 base at J, with 11 bases between. The CDR3 is 15 residues long. Germline CDR1 SEHNR, CDR2 FQNEAQ (reference sequence). Here the CDR3 reads CASSLGPLVSYEQYF. The CDR3 bases are TGTGCCAGCAGCTTAGGTCCATTAGTTTCCTACGAGCAGTACTTC.

J is TRBJ1-3 and V is TRBV21-1; the tabulated D call, TRBD1, remains unverified against the DNA. TRBV21-1 is reported as a pseudogene. The length of the CDR3 is 17 residues. The CDR3 nucleotides are TGTGCCAGCAGCAAAGATTCCAGTTGCAAATCTGGAAACACCATATATTTT. This codes for CASSKDSSCKSGNTIYF.

The V and J genes are TRBV10-3 and TRBJ1-2; a weak D match, TRBD1 (5 bases). The CDR3 is 12 amino acids. The germline V gene encodes CDR1 ENHRY and CDR2 SYGVKD. Trimming cost V 3 bases and J 4 bases, with 6 bases left between them. CDR3: CAISEDSYGYTF. CDR3 sequence (DNA): TGTGCCATCAGTGAAGACAGCTATGGCTACACCTTC.

This clone appeared a few times. This chain uses TRBV4-1 with TRBJ1-1; D gene unclear. The CDR3 has 16 residues. Germline values: CDR1 MGHRA, CDR2 YSYEKL. Trimming left V 1 base short and J 3 bases short, with 15 bases between. The CDR3 is CASSQGVGRWDTEAFF. The CDR3 coding sequence is TGCGCCAGCAGCCAAGGAGTGGGCCGATGGGACACTGAAGCTTTCTTT.

This chain's CDR3 is CASSPTGGGDALRTEAFF. The CDR3 DNA sequence: TGTGCCAGCAGCCCGACAGGGGGCGGGGACGCGTTGCGCACTGAAGCTTTCTTT. This sequence joins TRBV7-9 and TRBJ1-1, with TRBD1 identical over 10 bases. The trim removed 5 bases at V and 4 bases at J, leaving 16 bases unmatched. CDR1 and CDR2 from the germline V gene are SEHNR and FQNEAQ (reference sequence). The CDR3 totals 18 residues.

The chain is built from TRBV4-1 and TRBJ2-1; TRBD1 agrees at 7 bases. This CDR3 is built from 15 residues. Germline CDR1 reads MGHRA; CDR2 reads YSYEKL. V lost 2 bases, J lost 3 bases, and 4 bases stayed unmatched. The CDR3 reads CASSQQGVVYNEQFF. CDR3 coding DNA: TGCGCCAGCAGCCAACAGGGGGTGGTCTACAATGAGCAGTTCTTC.

The chain carries TRBV11-2 and TRBJ2-6; 9 bases align to TRBD1. From germline, CDR1 is SGHAT and CDR2 FQNNGV. The V gene end was trimmed by 5 bases and the J gene end by 5 bases; junction bases not matched to a gene: 10. This CDR3 is built from 17 residues. The CDR3 here is CASSILNRGLWANVLTF. CDR3 DNA: TGTGCCAGCAGCATCCTAAACAGGGGGCTATGGGCCAACGTCCTGACTTTC.

V usage is TRBV7-6 and J usage is TRBJ2-7; 9 bases match TRBD1. The trim removed 2 bases at V and 7 bases at J, leaving 12 bases unmatched. The CDR3 totals 16 residues. CDR1 and CDR2 (germline): SGHVS, FNYEAQ. The CDR3 region has the DNA TGTGCCAGCAGCTTATCGAGGACAGGGGTCTTAGGGGAGCAGTACTTC. Translating it yields CASSLSRTGVLGEQYF.

The V and J genes are TRBV2 and TRBJ2-3, with 7 bases lining up with TRBD1. The CDR3 is 15 residues long. The germline CDR1 and CDR2 sequences are SNHLY and FYNNEI. V lost 4 bases, J lost 1 base, and 5 bases stayed unmatched. CDR3 coding DNA: TGTGCCAGCAGTGCGACAGGGTCCGGCACAGATACGCAGTATTTT. It yields the protein CASSATGSGTDTQYF.

The chain is built from TRBV19 and TRBJ2-1, with 7 bases matching TRBD1. This CDR3 has 16 residues. The germline V gene encodes CDR1 LNHDA and CDR2 SQIVND (reference sequence). The junction had 5 bases not matched to a gene; V was cut back by 1 base and J by 2 bases. The CDR3 spells CASSIVFGTAYNEQFF. The CDR3 DNA follows: TGTGCCAGTAGTATAGTCTTCGGGACAGCCTACAATGAGCAGTTCTTC.